A single T cell receptor beta chain is shown here with its context. This entry comes from a study of blood T cell repertoires in COVID-19. Study-wide context: Samples of COVID-19 (acute and convalescent) were obtained from the United States, Italy and Spain. Sources were T cells, B-cell-depleted T cells, or PBMCs; the material itself was cDNA or gDNA.

Per the germline V gene, CDR1 is KGHDR and CDR2 is SFDVKD. The V gene lost 8 bases and the J gene lost 2 bases, with 15 bases spanning the gap. This CDR3 has 14 residues. In the original analysis: Researchers report that nucleated cell counts were estimated from reference gene primer amplification. Repertoires were generated with immunoSEQ multiplex PCR, while TCRdb's copy carries only in-frame clones and drops some. V and J calls and clone size are copied from that table; D and trimming were computed from the DNA. The table has about 150,000 clones, approximately 90% seen once; the top ten hold around 5.1%.

The TCR comes from a young man with COVID-19, enrolled during active disease. This chain uses TRBV24-1 with TRBJ2-7; perhaps TRBD2 as D (5 bases). Sequenced material: peripheral blood. The CDR3 nucleotides are TGTGCCACCACTCCCCTTGGGAGTCCCTACGAGCAGTACTTC. It codes for CATTPLGSPYEQYF.